What follows are 9 T cell receptor beta chains derived from one specimen sequenced in a study of CD8 T cells in Susac syndrome (dated by TCRdb to 2018 to 2020). Library preparation used the immunoSEQ multiplex PCR assay. RNA was extracted using the RNeasy kit, and roughly 0.5 to 1 ug of the RNA was reverse transcribed with random hexamers. The public reads were reprocessed in TCRdb via fastp at Q25 and MiXCR, keeping in-frame beta chains. Rows merge per CDR3 protein into single entries with the most common DNA and genes. Recorded for this sample are over 150,000 distinct CDR3 sequences; roughly 95% of them occurred a single time. The ten largest clones capture approximately 0.12% of the sample. The specimen was CD4+ T cells from PBMCs. These receptors were taken from a human donor with Susac syndrome.

V usage is TRBV12-3 or TRBV12-4 and J usage is TRBJ1-4; D remains unclear. The CDR3 consists of 14 residues. V was cut by 4 bases and J by 2 bases, with 8 bases left in between. CDR3 bases: TGTGCCAGCAGTTATGGGTCGACTAATGAAAAACTGTTTTTT. Amino acids: CASSYGSTNEKLFF.

J is TRBJ2-5 and V is TRBV5-6; maybe TRBD1 (6 bases). The CDR3 totals 12 residues. Trimming pared 1 base from V and 6 bases from J, leaving 7 bases between. Germline lookup yields CDR1 SGHDT and CDR2 YYEEEE. Here the CDR3 DNA reads TGTGCCAGCAGCTTGACAGGGAAGACCCAGTACTTC. Protein sequence: CASSLTGKTQYF.

V is TRBV4-1 and J is TRBJ2-5; 9 positions match TRBD1. The germline V gene encodes CDR1 MGHRA and CDR2 YSYEKL. CDR3 length equals 14 residues. Trimming at V came to 3 bases and at J to 4 bases, leaving 3 bases not matched to a gene. The CDR3 nucleotides are TGCGCCAGCAGCCAGACAGGGGGTGGAGAGACCCAGTACTTC. It specifies CASSQTGGGETQYF.

This chain connects TRBV9 to TRBJ2-1; 10 bases align to TRBD1. The V gene's germline CDR1 is SGDLS and CDR2 YYNGEE. V shed 3 bases and J 6 bases; nucleotides not matched to a gene: 6. The CDR3 spans 15 residues. The CDR3 sequence: CASSARTGGLNEQFF. Here the CDR3 DNA reads TGTGCCAGCAGCGCAAGGACAGGGGGACTCAATGAGCAGTTCTTC.

The J gene is TRBJ2-1, the V gene TRBV4-1; D possibly corresponds to TRBD2 (6 bases). CDR3 length: 17 residues. The germline V and J ends were trimmed by 0 bases and 0 bases, with 12 bases remaining between them. Germline CDR1 is MGHRA and CDR2 is YSYEKL. The CDR3 coding sequence is TGCGCCAGCAGCCAAGATCGACTAGGGCACTCCTACAATGAGCAGTTCTTC. Protein sequence: CASSQDRLGHSYNEQFF.

The rearrangement uses TRBV7-2 and TRBJ2-3, with 9 bases that match TRBD2. J was trimmed by 1 base and V by 3 bases; bases with no gene match: 2. CDR1 is SGHTA and CDR2 is FQGNSA in the germline V gene. The CDR3 consists of 15 residues. DNA of the CDR3: TGTGCCAGCAGCTTCGCGGGAGGGGGCACAGATACGCAGTATTTT. It encodes CASSFAGGGTDTQYF.

CDR3: CASSQDWGGAGPLYF. The CDR3 bases are TGCGCCAGCAGCCAAGATTGGGGCGGGGCAGGGCCCCTTTACTTC. The gene calls are TRBV4-3 and TRBJ2-5, with D perhaps TRBD2 (6 bases). Looked up from germline, CDR1 is LGHNA and CDR2 is YSLEER. The length of the CDR3 is 15 residues. Deletions cut 0 bases from V and 14 bases from J, with 22 bases between.

The V call is TRBV9, the J call TRBJ1-1; TRBD1 agrees at 8 bases. Germline CDR1 is SGDLS and CDR2 is YYNGEE. J lost 0 bases, V lost 0 bases, and 1 base had no gene match. The CDR3 covers 15 residues. The CDR3 reads CASSVVDRVNTEAFF. CDR3 DNA sequence: TGTGCCAGCAGCGTAGTGGACAGGGTGAACACTGAAGCTTTCTTT.

This chain links TRBV4-2 with TRBJ2-5; TRBD2 agrees at 13 bases. The CDR3 length is 17 residues. Looked up from germline, CDR1 is LGHNA and CDR2 is YNFKEQ. Trimming removed 4 bases from V and 5 bases from J; junction bases left unmatched: 10. The CDR3 reads CASSPTTSGGAGETQYF. In nucleotides, the CDR3 is TGTGCCAGCAGCCCCACCACTAGCGGGGGGGCCGGGGAGACCCAGTACTTC.